This T cell receptor beta chain was observed in a study of response to subunit inactivated influenza vaccine. Findings and caveats of the study: Each seasonal flu vaccination may recruit only limited new T cells, authors suggested.

Concerning this clonotype itself: Its antigen remains unknown.

Using its own MiXCR run on the RT-PCR reads, TCRdb lists one record per CDR3 protein. The data hold 490,000 or so distinct CDR3 sequences, with around 8% observed a single time. This CDR3 is built from 14 residues. Germline assignment: CDR1 SEHNR and CDR2 FQNEAQ (reference sequence). Trimming stripped 2 bases from V and 5 bases from J, with 12 bases between. The rearrangement links TRBV7-9 to TRBJ2-5; possibly TRBD2 for D (6 bases). Specimen: PBMCs from blood, collected roughly 24 months after vaccination. The TCR originated in a man aged 45 to 70 who received an inactivated influenza vaccine. The CDR3 here is CASSLRTIGETQYF. Written as DNA, the CDR3 is TGTGCCAGCAGCTTACGGACTATAGGGGAGACCCAGTACTTC. Full variable domain (missing parts from reference TRBV7-9 and TRBJ2-5): DTGVSQNPRHKITKRGQNVTFRCDPISEHNRLYWYRQTLGQGPEFLTYFQNEAQLEKSRLLSDRFSAERPKGSFSTLEIQRTEQGDSAMYLCASSLRTIGETQYFGPGTRLLVL.